The 20 T cell receptor beta chains listed next were all sequenced from one sample in a study of OX40 agonist ivuxolimab in advanced cancers. Data came from immunoSEQ multiplex PCR; TCRdb stores just in-frame clones and leaves some out. The sample records fewer than 45,000 clones, 85% to 90% being singletons. Sample: CD4+ or CD8+ T cells sorted from blood, taken in a trial of the OX40 agonist ivuxolimab. The origin of the receptors is an adult with an advanced solid tumor such as melanoma, head and neck, liver or kidney cancer.

The chain employs TRBV2 and TRBJ2-4; 9 nucleotides line up with TRBD1. The V segment lost 3 bases and the J segment 5 bases; nucleotides outside the gene matches: 2. There are 14 residues in the CDR3. The V gene's germline CDR1 is SNHLY and CDR2 FYNNEI. This CDR3 reads CASSDRTGENIQYF. The CDR3 DNA follows: TGTGCCAGCAGTGATAGGACAGGGGAAAACATTCAGTACTTC.

The chain carries TRBV2 and TRBJ1-4; D possibly corresponds to TRBD1 (5 bases). In germline, CDR1 is SNHLY, CDR2 FYNNEI. Trimming took off 10 bases at V and 10 bases at J, with 13 bases between the two ends. This CDR3 region has 11 residues. The CDR3 nucleotides are TGTGCCACCCATTCGGGGGGAAAACTGTTTTTT. Translated, it gives CATHSGGKLFF.

In DNA, the CDR3 is TGTGCCAGCAGCTTAGCGGGCGGCGTTGGGCAGTACTTC. Its protein product is CASSLAGGVGQYF. The chain employs TRBV7-2 and TRBJ2-7, with D uncertain. V lost 0 bases and J lost 9, with 12 bases in between. The germline gives CDR1 SGHTA, CDR2 FQGNSA. The CDR3 covers 13 residues.

This clone has just one count. The V and J genes are TRBV19 and TRBJ2-3; D possibly corresponds to TRBD2 (6 bases). CDR1 is LNHDA and CDR2 is SQIVND in the germline V gene (reference sequence). There are 14 residues in the CDR3. Trimming stripped 4 bases from V and 2 bases from J, with 10 bases between. The CDR3 is CASSTLATTDTQYF. The DNA of the CDR3 is TGTGCCAGTAGTACACTAGCTACCACAGATACGCAGTATTTT.

This chain links TRBV2 with TRBJ1-2; D uncertain. Germline CDR1 and CDR2: SNHLY and FYNNEI. With 3 bases removed from V and 4 bases from J, the gap between germline ends came to 6 bases. The CDR3 consists of 12 residues. The CDR3 here is CASSEQSYGYTF. For the CDR3, the DNA is TGTGCCAGCAGTGAGCAGAGCTATGGCTACACCTTC.

The chain employs TRBV29-1 and TRBJ2-5; the D is unclear. There are 12 residues in the CDR3. V lost 3 bases to trimming and J lost 7 bases, with 12 bases between them. The V gene's germline CDR1 is SQVTM and CDR2 ANQGSEA. In DNA, the CDR3 is TGCAGCGTTGATGATATGCCGTCGACCCAGTACTTC. Protein product: CSVDDMPSTQYF.

This chain uses TRBV5-1 with TRBJ2-5; TRBD2 might be the D (6 bases). Germline V lookup: CDR1 SGHRS, CDR2 YFSETQ. Trimming removed 4 bases at V and 9 bases at J, with 19 bases between. This CDR3 has 14 residues. CDR3: CASSTGTASVAQYF. The CDR3 coding sequence is TGCGCCAGCAGCACCGGGACTGCATCGGTGGCCCAGTACTTC. The complete variable domain, with remaining parts taken from reference TRBV5-1 and TRBJ2-5, reads KAGVTQTPRYLIKTRGQQVTLSCSPISGHRSVSWYQQTPGQGLQFLFEYFSETQRNKGNFPGRFSGRQFSNSRSEMNVSTLELGDSALYLCASSTGTASVAQYFGPGTRLLVL.

In its sample, this clone was seen once. The chain employs TRBV6-6 and TRBJ1-2, with D possibly matching TRBD1 (6 bases). The CDR3 runs 13 residues. The germline V gene has CDR1 MNHNY and CDR2 SVGAGI (reference sequence). Trimming took off 2 bases at V and 4 bases at J, with 8 bases between the two ends. The CDR3 DNA sequence: TGTGCCAGCAGTTACGACAGGATCTATGGCTACACCTTC. This codes for CASSYDRIYGYTF.

V gene TRBV5-1 combines with J gene TRBJ2-2; D is undetermined. Germline V CDR1 and CDR2: SGHRS, YFSETQ. The CDR3 has 14 amino acids. V was clipped by 0 bases and J by 2 bases, with 5 bases between them. DNA of the CDR3: TGCGCCAGCAGCTTGGCTCTTAACACCGGGGAGCTGTTTTTT. It codes for CASSLALNTGELFF.

The chain couples TRBV6-5 to TRBJ1-3; possibly TRBD1 for D (6 bases). The germline V gene encodes CDR1 MNHEY and CDR2 SVGAGI. Deletions cut 6 bases from V and 7 bases from J, with 13 bases between. This CDR3 spans 13 amino acids. The CDR3 loop reads CASRPQGGNTIYF. The DNA of the CDR3 is TGTGCCAGCAGACCACAGGGAGGGAACACCATATATTTT.

This clone was found once. CDR3: CASSLALGLAESTDTQYF. As DNA, the CDR3 is TGTGCCAGCAGCTTAGCCCTGGGACTAGCAGAGAGCACAGATACGCAGTATTTT. The rearrangement uses TRBV7-9 and TRBJ2-3, with 9 nucleotides matching TRBD2. The CDR3 length is 18 residues. Germline-derived CDR1 and CDR2 are SEHNR and FQNEAQ (reference sequence). Trimming took 0 bases from V and 0 from J; bases not matched to a gene: 7.

V gene TRBV19 combines with J gene TRBJ2-7; 8 nucleotides agree with TRBD2. Unmatched junction bases numbered 7, after V lost 3 bases and J lost 6 bases. This CDR3 contains 14 residues. Germline lookup yields CDR1 LNHDA and CDR2 SQIVND (reference sequence). Here the CDR3 DNA reads TGTGCCAGTAGTATTGGAGCGGGAGTAGGCGAGCAGTACTTC. It specifies CASSIGAGVGEQYF.

The chain joins TRBV29-1 to TRBJ2-5; D call uncertain. The germline CDR1 and CDR2 sequences are SQVTM and ANQGSEA. Trimming left V 3 bases short and J 4 bases short, with 6 bases between. This CDR3 has 11 residues. This chain's CDR3 is CSVEQSETQYF. The CDR3 DNA is TGCAGCGTTGAGCAGTCAGAGACCCAGTACTTC.

The V call is TRBV7-2, the J call TRBJ2-7; 9 positions agree with TRBD2. The CDR3 contains 14 residues. V was pared by 4 bases and J by 4 bases, with 5 bases of the junction left unmatched. Germline V gene data show CDR1 as SGHTA and CDR2 as FQGNSA. This CDR3 reads CASSSLAGPYEQYF. As DNA, the CDR3 is TGTGCCAGCAGCTCGCTAGCGGGACCGTACGAGCAGTACTTC.

The CDR3 reads CASSFLPGQGVMNTEAFF. CDR3 bases: TGTGCCAGCAGCTTTCTTCCGGGACAGGGCGTCATGAACACTGAAGCTTTCTTT. V is TRBV7-3 and J is TRBJ1-1; TRBD1 agrees at 9 bases. The J segment lost 0 bases and the V segment lost 3 bases, leaving 11 bases of the junction unmatched. The CDR3 loop spans 18 amino acids. Germline V gene data show CDR1 as SGHTA and CDR2 as FQGTGA.

The rearrangement uses TRBV18 and TRBJ1-2; possibly TRBD1 for D (6 bases). The V and J ends lost 1 base and 4 bases respectively, with 13 bases between them. CDR1 KGHSH and CDR2 LQKENI come from the germline V gene. The CDR3 contains 15 residues. CDR3 residues: CASSPQGDNRYGYTF. Written as DNA, the CDR3 is TGTGCCAGCTCACCACAGGGGGACAACCGCTATGGCTACACCTTC.

V and J are TRBV5-4 and TRBJ2-7; D may be TRBD1 (6 bases). Deletions cut 5 bases from V and 0 bases from J, with 27 bases between. Looked up from germline, CDR1 is SGHNT and CDR2 is YYREEE (reference sequence). This CDR3 has 19 residues. CDR3 bases: TGTGCCAGCAGTCACTTAACCGGTACTCGGGACATTCTCTCCTACGAGCAGTACTTC. Amino acid sequence: CASSHLTGTRDILSYEQYF.

The chain combines TRBV5-1 with TRBJ2-2; 11 bases fit TRBD2. The J segment lost 2 bases and the V segment lost 5 bases, leaving 2 bases of the junction unmatched. Germline CDR1 is SGHRS and CDR2 is YFSETQ. CDR3 length: 15 amino acids. CDR3 sequence reads: CASRLAGVNTGELFF. CDR3 sequence (DNA): TGCGCCAGCAGACTAGCGGGAGTAAACACCGGGGAGCTGTTTTTT.

This chain uses TRBV19 with TRBJ2-1; 8 bases match TRBD2. Germline V gene sequence: CDR1 LNHDA, CDR2 SQIVND (reference sequence). Germline trimming cut 6 bases from V and 7 bases from J; bases unmatched to any gene: 14. The CDR3 loop spans 16 amino acids. The CDR3 DNA is TGTGCCAGTAGGAGGAGAGGTAGCGGGGAGGGGAATGAGCAGTTCTTC. It is translated as CASRRRGSGEGNEQFF.

V usage is TRBV28 and J usage is TRBJ1-1; D is ambiguous. In germline, CDR1 is MDHEN, CDR2 SYDVKM. CDR3 length: 13 amino acids. Trimming removed 3 bases at V and 4 bases at J, with 9 bases between. In nucleotides, the CDR3 is TGTGCCAGCAGTTTCCCGCTCCCCACTGAAGCTTTCTTT. Encoded protein: CASSFPLPTEAFF.